Shown below are 14 T cell receptor beta chains from a single sample sequenced in a study of CD8+ T cells in alopecia areata. Treatment reported: oral pan-JAK inhibitor, 5-10 mg twice daily. Sequencing relied on a cDNA template that was reverse transcribed from extracted RNA. Data came from immunoSEQ multiplex PCR; TCRdb stores just in-frame clones and leaves some out. Seen here are about 270,000 clones, roughly 60% observed once, and the top ten hold about 0.9%. The source material was CD4+ T cells sorted from blood, sampled between weeks 51 and 54, from a patient treated with tofacitinib. These receptors all stem from a human donor with alopecia areata.

This clone was counted a few times. The CDR3 sequence: CASSDGRRAYEQYF. In DNA form, the CDR3 reads TGTGCCAGCAGTGATGGCAGGCGTGCCTACGAGCAGTACTTC. The chain combines TRBV6-1 with TRBJ2-7; D uncertain. Germline values: CDR1 MNHNS, CDR2 SASEGT. This CDR3 is built from 14 residues. Trimming left V 3 bases short and J 2 bases short, with 11 bases between.

This clone was detected a few times. The chain joins TRBV10-3 to TRBJ2-5; D not resolved. This CDR3 spans 13 amino acids. Per germline, CDR1 ENHRY and CDR2 SYGVKD. V lost 8 bases, J lost 5 bases, and 15 bases lay in between. In DNA, the CDR3 is TGTGCCATCGCAAGACTGCAGGAGGAGACCCAGTACTTC. It yields the protein CAIARLQEETQYF.

Comments on this clone: Other DNA sequences from this sample encode an identical CDR3 as well. The chain recombines TRBV6-5 with TRBJ1-2; 8 nucleotides line up with TRBD1. Germline V gene data show CDR1 as MNHEY and CDR2 as SVGAGI. CDR3 size: 13 residues. With 6 bases clipped from V and 7 bases from J, the junction kept 7 bases outside the gene matches. CDR3 DNA sequence: TGTGCCAGCAGCCCGACAGGGGTTGGTGGCTACACCTTC. This encodes CASSPTGVGGYTF.

This chain connects TRBV19 to TRBJ2-7, with TRBD1 as a possible D gene (6 bases). The germline CDR1 and CDR2 sequences are LNHDA and SQIVND (reference sequence). This CDR3 spans 13 amino acids. Trimming removed 6 bases from V and 4 bases from J, with 13 bases in between. CDR3 amino acids: CASSHTGSYEQYF. Here the CDR3 DNA reads TGTGCCAGTAGCCATACAGGGTCTTACGAGCAGTACTTC.

CDR3 amino acids: CAWSVHLINEKLFF. The CDR3 DNA is TGTGCCTGGAGTGTACACCTGATAAATGAAAAACTGTTTTTT. The chain joins TRBV30 to TRBJ1-4; D remains ambiguous. V lost 0 bases and J lost 5, with 10 bases in between. CDR3 size: 14 residues. Germline lookup yields CDR1 GTSNPN and CDR2 SVGIG (reference sequence). The full variable domain, its missing parts supplied by reference TRBV30 and TRBJ1-4, is SQTIHQWPATLVQPVGSPLSLECTVEGTSNPNLYWYRQAAGRGLQLLFYSVGIGQISSEVPQNLSASRPQDRQFILSSKKLLLSDSGFYLCAWSVHLINEKLFFGSGTQLSVL.

On this clone: The sample holds other DNA sequences that translate to the same CDR3. The genes are TRBV20-1 and TRBJ1-1; D unresolved. The CDR3 consists of 10 residues. The V gene's germline CDR1 is DFQATT and CDR2 SNEGSKA (reference sequence). Trimming removed 6 bases from V and 0 bases from J, with 2 bases in between. CDR3 in amino acids: CSAMNTEAFF. The CDR3, as DNA: TGCAGTGCCATGAACACTGAAGCTTTCTTT.

This clone was counted a single time. In the same sample, other DNA sequences code for this CDR3. In DNA, the CDR3 is TGCAGCGTGGGACTTAGCAATCAGCCCCAGCATTTT. Amino acid sequence: CSVGLSNQPQHF. V gene TRBV29-1 combines with J gene TRBJ1-5; D is possibly TRBD1 (5 bases). The CDR3 extends over 12 amino acids. V lost 6 bases and J lost 0, with 6 bases in between. Germline V CDR1 and CDR2: SQVTM, ANQGSEA.

V and J are TRBV5-4 and TRBJ1-1; 8 positions match TRBD1. V shed 0 bases, J shed 1 base, and the junction held 5 bases outside the gene matches. The CDR3 totals 16 residues. Germline CDR1 is SGHNT and CDR2 is YYREEE (reference sequence). DNA for the CDR3: TGTGCCAGCAGCTTGGGACAGGGGAACACGAACACTGAAGCTTTCTTT. It specifies CASSLGQGNTNTEAFF.

The chain recombines TRBV5-6 with TRBJ2-3; D remains ambiguous. The V end lost 0 bases, the J end lost 0 bases, and 11 bases lay between the germline ends. This CDR3 has 16 residues. The germline gives CDR1 SGHDT, CDR2 YYEEEE. In nucleotides, the CDR3 is TGTGCCAGCAGCTTGGGGGCAACCTCTAGCACAGATACGCAGTATTTT. Protein product: CASSLGATSSTDTQYF. The full variable domain, in which reference TRBV5-6 and TRBJ2-3 provide the parts outside the CDR3, is DAGVTQSPTHLIKTRGQQVTLRCSPKSGHDTVSWYQQALGQGPQFIFQYYEEEERQRGNFPDRFSGHQFPNYSSELNVNALLLGDSALYLCASSLGATSSTDTQYFGPGTRLTVL.

V usage is TRBV14 and J usage is TRBJ2-3; no reliable D call. The CDR3 consists of 15 residues. Germline lookup yields CDR1 SGHDN and CDR2 FVKESK. V dropped 2 bases and J dropped 2 bases, with 11 bases sitting between them. CDR3 loop: CASSQWLVSTDTQYF. DNA of the CDR3: TGTGCCAGCAGCCAATGGCTGGTCTCCACAGATACGCAGTATTTT.

This clone was observed many times. The chain is built from TRBV5-4 and TRBJ1-1, with D perhaps TRBD1 (6 bases). The germline CDR1 and CDR2 sequences are SGHNT and YYREEE (reference sequence). Trimming stripped 0 bases from V and 4 bases from J, with 13 bases between. CDR3 length: 15 residues. CDR3 nucleotide sequence: TGTGCCAGCAGCTTGGTTGGGACAACCTTCACTGAAGCTTTCTTT. Protein: CASSLVGTTFTEAFF. The variable domain in full, completed from reference TRBV5-4 and TRBJ1-1, reads ETGVTQSPTHLIKTRGQQVTLRCSSQSGHNTVSWYQQALGQGPQFIFQYYREEENGRGNFPPRFSGLQFPNYSSELNVNALELDDSALYLCASSLVGTTFTEAFFGQGTRLTVV.

This clone came up a few times. The chain combines TRBV29-1 with TRBJ2-7; D is undetermined. This CDR3 comprises 12 residues. Germline CDR1 is SQVTM and CDR2 is ANQGSEA. Trimming shortened V by 5 bases and J by 2 bases, and 10 bases separated the two germline ends. The CDR3 sequence: CSVWVGPYEQYF. The CDR3 DNA reads TGCAGCGTTTGGGTGGGCCCCTACGAGCAGTACTTC.

The chain employs TRBV30 and TRBJ1-6, with D tentatively TRBD1 (6 bases). The CDR3 is made up of 19 amino acids. V lost 3 bases to trimming and J lost 7 bases, with 28 bases between them. Looked up from germline, CDR1 is GTSNPN and CDR2 is SVGIG (reference sequence). CDR3 DNA sequence: TGTGCCTGGAGCGCCGCGCTCCATGGGGGACATCCTCCGAATTCACCCCTCCACTTT. Translating gives CAWSAALHGGHPPNSPLHF. Drawing the rest from reference TRBV30 and TRBJ1-6, the complete variable domain is SQTIHQWPATLVQPVGSPLSLECTVEGTSNPNLYWYRQAAGRGLQLLFYSVGIGQISSEVPQNLSASRPQDRQFILSSKKLLLSDSGFYLCAWSAALHGGHPPNSPLHFGNGTRLTVT.

The chain has TRBV25-1 and TRBJ2-5; tentative D call: TRBD1 (5 bases). Germline-derived CDR1 and CDR2 are MGHDK and SYGVNS. With 4 bases removed from V and 5 bases from J, the gap between germline ends came to 14 bases. The CDR3 has 14 amino acids. CDR3 coding DNA: TGTGCCAGCAGTGGCCAAGCAGGGATCGAGACCCAGTACTTC. This codes for CASSGQAGIETQYF.